A selection of T cell receptor beta chains follows, all from one sample in a study of blood T cells in healthy people across ages. TCRdb re-derived calls from the 5' RACE reads in MiXCR, one entry per CDR3 protein. The table shows some 900,000 distinct CDR3 sequences, with under 35% occurring only once. The specimen sequenced was blood. Receptor source: a woman of 80 years or more in good health. Each CDR3 is given with its conserved first and last residue. The D gene is left open where the match is weak. Size is omitted from some rows. Given values are once, few, many or a class for expanded clones.

>TRBJ1-2|TRBV20-1|many|-
TGCAGTGCTAGAGATGGAGGGGCCCCCTACGAGGCTAACTATGGCTACACCTTC
CSARDGGAPYEANYGYTF
>TRBJ2-7|TRBV20-1|many|TRBD1
TGCAGTGCCACGGACAGGTTTGCGTCCTACGAGCAGTACTTC
CSATDRFASYEQYF
>TRBJ1-2|TRBV5-1|-|-
TGCGCCAGCAGCGACCCTGTGGACAGAGGAAATGGCTACACCTTC
CASSDPVDRGNGYTF
>TRBJ1-1|TRBV3-1|-|-
TGTGCCAGCAACCTCTACCGTGGAGAGACTGAAGCTTTCTTT
CASNLYRGETEAFF
>TRBJ1-5|TRBV12-3/TRBV12-4|many|-
TGTGCCAGCAGTTTAGTCTTGGGGGGCGCGGGGCAGCCCCAGCATTTT
CASSLVLGGAGQPQHF
>TRBJ2-1|TRBV7-9|-|TRBD1
TGTGCCAGCAGCTTAGTGGGGACAGGGGTTGAGCAGTTCTTC
CASSLVGTGVEQFF
>TRBJ2-3|TRBV12-3/TRBV12-4|many|TRBD1
TGTGCCAGCAGTTTCAAGGGACAGGGCAGGAGCACAGATACGCAGTATTTT
CASSFKGQGRSTDTQYF
>TRBJ2-4|TRBV18|many|TRBD1
TGTGCCAGCTCACCACGGACAGGATCAGCCAAAAACATTCAGTACTTC
CASSPRTGSAKNIQYF
>TRBJ1-2|TRBV27|many|TRBD1
TGTGCCAGCAGTGTCACCTCGGGGACAGCTTACTATGGCTACACCTTC
CASSVTSGTAYYGYTF
>TRBJ1-5|TRBV7-2|many|-
TGTGCCAGCAGCTTTGCCTCGAATCAGCCCCAGCATTTT
CASSFASNQPQHF
>TRBJ1-3|TRBV27|few|-
TGTGCCAGCAGTCCCAGGACGGCCTCTGGAAACACCATATATTTT
CASSPRTASGNTIYF
>TRBJ2-2|TRBV12-3/TRBV12-4|-|TRBD1
TGTGCCAGCAGTCCCGGGACAGGGACGGGCACCGGGGAGCTGTTTTTT
CASSPGTGTGTGELFF
>TRBJ2-7|TRBV21-1|-|-
TGTGCCAGCAGCAAAGGCTGGGACAGGGACAACTACGAGCAGTACTTC
CASSKGWDRDNYEQYF
>TRBJ1-5|TRBV25-1|once|TRBD1
TGTGCCAGCAGTGAAGCAGGGGGTGATCAGCCCCAGCATTTT
CASSEAGGDQPQHF
>TRBJ2-7|TRBV6-2/TRBV6-3|many|TRBD2
TGTGCCAGCAGTTCGGGGGGTACGGGAAGAATCCACGAGCAGTACTTC
CASSSGGTGRIHEQYF
>TRBJ2-1|TRBV24-1|-|-
TGTGCCACCAGTGAATCCGGCGCTCTATCCTACAATGAGCAGTTCTTC
CATSESGALSYNEQFF
>TRBJ1-5|TRBV20-1|-|-
TGCAGTGCTCACAGGTACAATCAGCCCCAGCATTTT
CSAHRYNQPQHF
>TRBJ2-6|TRBV3-1|-|-
TGTGCCAGCAGCCAAGGGCATGGCAGATTTGCCTCTGGGGCCAACGTCCTGACTTTC
CASSQGHGRFASGANVLTF
>TRBJ2-7|TRBV3-1|few|TRBD1
TGTGCCAGCAGCCAGTCCGGGACAGGGGGCTACGAGCAGTACTTC
CASSQSGTGGYEQYF
>TRBJ2-7|TRBV27|-|TRBD1
TGTGCCAGCAGGGCCGGGACAGTTAAAAACGTTCAGTACTTC
CASRAGTVKNVQYF
>TRBJ2-7|TRBV15|many|TRBD1
TGTGCCACCAGCAAGCTCGACAGGGGCGACGAGCAGTACTTC
CATSKLDRGDEQYF
>TRBJ2-5|TRBV10-3|many|TRBD2
TGTGCCATCAGTGTAGCGGGGGGAGAGACCCAGTACTTC
CAISVAGGETQYF
>TRBJ2-5|TRBV7-2|many|TRBD2
TGTGCCAGCAGCTTACTAGCGGGGGTAGTACAAGAGACCCAGTACTTC
CASSLLAGVVQETQYF
>TRBJ2-5|TRBV14|many|-
TGTGCCAGCAGCCATTACGTCGGGGGGCCAGAGACCCAGTACTTC
CASSHYVGGPETQYF
>TRBJ1-6|TRBV6-5|few|TRBD1
TGTGCCAGCAGTAGACAGGGGGCATCCTATAATTCACCCCTCCACTTT
CASSRQGASYNSPLHF
>TRBJ1-5|TRBV28|once|TRBD1
TGTGCCAGCAGGAACAGGGGGAATAGCAATCAGCCCCAGCATTTT
CASRNRGNSNQPQHF
>TRBJ2-7|TRBV4-3|-|-
TGCGCCGGCAGCCATGAGATAATAGGGGCCTCTTACAATGAGCAGTACTTC
CAGSHEIIGASYNEQYF